This TCR beta chain was sequenced for a study of blood T cells in healthy people across ages (dated by TCRdb to the mid-2010s). For the study in its entirety: In model experiments, template switching captured about one uniquely barcoded TCR beta cDNA molecule for every two T cells. The study measured age-related changes in TCR beta repertoire diversity using deep sequencing normalized with unique cDNA molecular identifiers. Four age groups were formed from the donors: young (average 16 years), middle-aged (approximately 40), aged (over 55) and long-lived (less than 85). To avoid experimental bias, donors of different ages were randomly spread across the sequencing lanes. Using the same blood draw, the study looked at two additional independent replicas of 1 million unique cDNA reads for two donors, one aged 18 to 30 and the other aged 80 or older. General conclusions and limits of the study: Compared with the aged group, more naive CD4+ T cells, fewer expanded clones and increased TCR diversity were shown by the long-lived group, suggesting age selection. Donor CMV infection status was unknown, potentially confounding age-related changes in expanded clonotypes. As age increased, observed TCR beta diversity per million T cells dropped in a roughly linear way, and a significant reduction was already evident by age 40. Since profiling was done on bulk unsorted PBMCs, naive and antigen-experienced compartments could not be conclusively compared. The percentage of naive T cells measured by flow cytometry correlated strongly with observed TCR beta diversity. Total diversity estimates from one million sequenced T cells were considered lower bounds and underestimates.

This clonotype was found a few times. Its specific antigen is unknown. Per-nucleotide qualities are absent, and no much larger clonotype sits a single base away. Library creation used 5' RACE. The instrument given in TCRdb is Illumina HiSeq 2500. A second PCR of about 6 to 12 cycles was performed with a sample-barcoded 5' primer and a J-beta primer mix. Each TCR beta cDNA molecule received a unique molecular identifier from a template-switch 5' adaptor carrying 12 random nucleotides. At least 2.5 million CDR3-containing paired-end reads were obtained from each sample. First-strand cDNA was synthesized from all RNA with the Mint cDNA synthesis kit, primed by a TRBC-specific oligonucleotide. Following uracil-DNA glycosylase treatment, a first 18-cycle PCR with universal primers M1SS and BC2_uni_R was performed on all cDNA. The original methods were these. For normalization, 1 million high-quality reads, each with a distinct molecular identifier, were randomly selected from each sample. Reads sharing molecular identifiers were discarded rather than binned into consensus sequences. MiTCR, run with a Q25 quality threshold and the strictest error-elimination algorithm, handled CDR3 identification, clonotype clustering and error correction. A nonparametric unseen species model with Euler transformation was used to estimate lower-bound total TCR beta diversity. TCRdb redid the processing of the public reads, applying fastp at Q25 and MiXCR, and retained in-frame beta chains. Duplicate CDR3 protein sequences are folded into a single record with the most common DNA and genes. The V and J calls, along with clone size, are taken from TCRdb and not from the paper's own processing. Within this sample are about a million distinct CDR3 sequences, with 45% to 60% of them counted one time only. The ten largest make up roughly a fifth of the sample.

Relative to germline, V is 5 bases shorter and J is 13 bases shorter, with 21 bases between their ends. The germline V gene encodes CDR1 SGHTA and CDR2 FQGNSA. The CDR3, cysteine through phenylalanine, is 14 amino acids long. Only CDR3 DNA remains: 42 bases, in frame from the first base. Systemically healthy Caucasian individuals from Russia, 35 to 50 in total and aged about 6 to 100 years, were included as donors. Each donor gave 8 to 10 milliliters of peripheral blood, drawn into EDTA-treated Vacutainer tubes. Ficoll-Paque density-gradient centrifugation was used to isolate PBMCs, with at least 6.5 million obtained per sample. Total RNA was extracted from PBMCs with Trizol reagent, with at least 6 micrograms obtained per sample. For every donor, an aliquot of PBMCs went through flow cytometry to measure the percentages of naive CD45RAhigh/CD27high T cells.

The sequenced sample consisted of blood. This receptor was obtained from a woman aged 55-75 years in good health. The chain is assembled from TRBV7-2 and TRBJ2-4, and perhaps TRBD2 as D gene, on 7 matching bases. The sequence in DNA is TGTGCCAGCAGCAACCAGGGGAGGGGGAGTGAGCAGTACTTC. Its product reads: CASSNQGRGSEQYF.